This T cell receptor beta chain appears in the sequencing data of a study of CD8 T cells in Susac syndrome. Sequencing of TCR beta was carried out in blood CD8+ and CD4+ T cells. The multiple sclerosis control cohort comprised treatment-naive individuals presenting with stable or active relapsing-remitting disease. The TEMRA cells underwent FACS enrichment, while the CD8+ and CD4+ T cells underwent negative isolation. A quantity of about 0.5 to 1 ug RNA underwent reverse transcription using random hexamers. Across 54 Vbeta and 13 Jbeta, TCR beta CDR3 was amplified with immunoSEQ multiplex PCR. TCRdb fed the immunoSEQ multiplex PCR reads into MiXCR, producing one record per CDR3 protein. The profile shows around 280,000 distinct CDR3 sequences, roughly 81% of them singletons. Trimming took 3 bases from V and 9 from J, leaving 9 bases between them. There are 12 residues in the CDR3.

The source is a human donor with multiple sclerosis. Material for sequencing was CD8+ T cells from PBMCs. V usage is TRBV12-3 or TRBV12-4 and J usage is TRBJ2-1, with D hard to call. Written as DNA, the CDR3 is TGTGCCAGCAGTTTTGGAGATACTGAGCAGTTCTTC. This codes for CASSFGDTEQFF.